The 19 T cell receptor beta chains below come from one sample, sequenced in a study of spatial heterogeneity in lung cancer. TCRdb redid the calling of the 5' RACE reads with MiXCR, one entry per CDR3 protein. The sample has approximately 40,000 distinct CDR3 sequences, 4% to 6% seen once. This sample's time point: sample taken at primary tumor resection. The sequenced material consisted of unsorted whole RNA from tumor, nontumor lung or frozen PBMC. Source: PBMCs, taken at surgery. The receptors stem from a female donor with early-stage non-small cell lung cancer.

This clonotype was detected ten times or more. This chain uses TRBV11-2 with TRBJ2-1, with 9 bases matching TRBD2. Germline lookup yields CDR1 SGHAT and CDR2 FQNNGV. The CDR3 consists of 17 residues. Trimming removed 5 bases from V and 13 bases from J; junction bases left unmatched: 21. The DNA of the CDR3 is TGTGCCAGCAGCCCATACCCATCCTCTAGCGGGGAACTAATACAGTTCTTC. This codes for CASSPYPSSSGELIQFF.

The chain links TRBV6-5 to TRBJ1-5; 10 bases align to TRBD1. J was trimmed by 3 bases and V by 8 bases; bases with no gene match: 13. The germline gives CDR1 MNHEY, CDR2 SVGAGI. The length of the CDR3 is 17 residues. This CDR3 is CASGGRGTGVTNQPQHF. Here the CDR3 DNA reads TGTGCCAGCGGGGGGCGAGGGACAGGGGTTACCAATCAGCCCCAGCATTTT.

This clonotype has ten or more counts. CDR3 loop: CASSLALEAKNIQYF. CDR3 bases: TGTGCCAGCAGCTTGGCCCTGGAGGCCAAAAACATTCAGTACTTC. The rearrangement links TRBV7-9 to TRBJ2-4; D is unclear. The germline V gene encodes CDR1 SEHNR and CDR2 FQNEAQ (reference sequence). Trimming pared 3 bases from V and 1 base from J, leaving 10 bases between. CDR3 length: 15 residues.

There are many counts of this clonotype. This chain uses TRBV4-2 with TRBJ2-7, with 7 bases fitting TRBD1. The CDR3 covers 12 residues. After removal of 0 bases from V and 7 bases from J, the junction contained 0 bases not matched to a gene. Germline-derived CDR1 and CDR2 are LGHNA and YNFKEQ. CDR3 sequence (DNA): TGTGCCAGCAGCCAAGAGGGACAGGAGCAGTACTTC. Protein sequence: CASSQEGQEQYF.

This clonotype was found many times. The chain combines TRBV7-3 with TRBJ2-2; tentative D call: TRBD2 (7 bases). V was pared by 5 bases and J by 1 base, with 20 bases between. This CDR3 is 18 amino acids long. Germline V lookup: CDR1 SGHTA, CDR2 FQGTGA. CDR3 region: CASSPNRAGALNTGELFF. CDR3 bases: TGTGCCAGCAGCCCCAACCGGGCGGGGGCCCTGAACACCGGGGAGCTGTTTTTT.

In this sample, this clonotype turned up many times. The rearrangement uses TRBV6-5 and TRBJ2-6, with a weak D call TRBD2 (5 bases). This CDR3 region has 19 residues. Germline V gene lookup returns CDR1 MNHEY and CDR2 SVGAGI. V lost 5 bases, J lost 0 bases, and 20 bases lay in between. The CDR3 is CASSTRGLAASSGANVLTF. The CDR3 region has the DNA TGTGCCAGCAGTACACGGGGTCTAGCAGCCAGCTCTGGGGCCAACGTCCTGACTTTC.

Ten or more counts support this clonotype. V is TRBV5-1 and J is TRBJ2-2; D may be TRBD2 (5 bases). Germline V gives CDR1 SGHRS, CDR2 YFSETQ. This CDR3 spans 14 amino acids. Trimming removed 0 bases at V and 5 bases at J, with 8 bases between. DNA for the CDR3: TGCGCCAGCAGCTTGGGAGGGAGAACCGGGGAGCTGTTTTTT. Protein sequence: CASSLGGRTGELFF.

This clonotype came up many times. This chain connects TRBV7-6 to TRBJ1-1, with TRBD1 matching over 8 bases. J was trimmed by 1 base and V by 5 bases; bases with no gene match: 9. There are 16 residues in the CDR3. Per the germline V gene, CDR1 is SGHVS and CDR2 is FNYEAQ. As DNA, the CDR3 is TGTGCCAGCAGCGTCATGACAGGGGAGACGAACACTGAAGCTTTCTTT. It yields the protein CASSVMTGETNTEAFF.

This clonotype came up a few times. This rearrangement joins TRBV19 to TRBJ2-1, with 9 bases aligning to TRBD2. V was clipped by 0 bases and J by 6 bases; unmatched bases: 12. There are 18 residues in the CDR3. Germline-derived CDR1 and CDR2 are LNHDA and SQIVND (reference sequence). This CDR3 is CASSIERGGLGLFNEQFF. The CDR3 DNA is TGTGCCAGTAGTATAGAGCGGGGGGGCCTCGGGCTCTTCAATGAGCAGTTCTTC.

At least ten counts were recorded for this clonotype. V usage is TRBV3-1 and J usage is TRBJ1-2, with D uncertain. The CDR3 is made up of 17 amino acids. Germline V gene sequence: CDR1 LGHDT, CDR2 YNNKEL (reference sequence). The V end was cut by 1 base, the J end by 6 bases, with 21 bases between. The CDR3 region has the DNA TGTGCCAGCAGCCAAGTGGGTGCGGGCCCCACCTCGGATGGCTACACCTTC. Its translation: CASSQVGAGPTSDGYTF. Based on the CDR3 plus reference TRBV3-1 and TRBJ1-2, the full variable domain is DTAVSQTPKYLVTQMGNDKSIKCEQNLGHDTMYWYKQDSKKFLKIMFSYNNKELIINETVPNRFSPKSPDKAHLNLHINSLELGDSAVYFCASSQVGAGPTSDGYTFGSGTRLTVV.

This clonotype was found many times. This rearrangement joins TRBV7-2 to TRBJ2-1, with TRBD2 matching over 9 bases. The J segment lost 4 bases and the V segment lost 5 bases, leaving 9 bases of the junction unmatched. Germline CDR1 and CDR2: SGHTA and FQGNSA. CDR3 length equals 16 residues. CDR3 amino acids: CASSLLAGGPYNEQFF. The CDR3 DNA sequence: TGTGCCAGCAGCCTCCTGGCGGGGGGGCCGTACAATGAGCAGTTCTTC.

This clonotype was counted ten times or more. The CDR3 DNA sequence: TGCAGTGCTAGAGATCCCGAGGAGGGGCAGGATAATTCACCCCTCCACTTT. This gives the protein CSARDPEEGQDNSPLHF. The rearrangement joins TRBV20-1 to TRBJ1-6; D might be TRBD1 (5 bases). The CDR3 spans 17 residues. Germline V gene data show CDR1 as DFQATT and CDR2 as SNEGSKA (reference sequence). V shed 0 bases and J shed 5 bases, with 17 bases lying between them.

This clonotype has a count of ten or more. This chain uses TRBV6-2 or TRBV6-3 with TRBJ1-4; D may be TRBD1 (6 bases). CDR1 is MNHEY, CDR2 SVGEGT, per germline. V lost 8 bases to trimming and J lost 7 bases, with 20 bases between them. CDR3 length: 15 residues. The CDR3 reads CASGGTGNIGEKLFF. The CDR3 DNA is TGTGCCAGCGGCGGAACAGGGAATATAGGTGAAAAACTGTTTTTT.

The J gene is TRBJ2-2, the V gene TRBV6-6; D gene unclear. Germline V gene data show CDR1 as MNHNY and CDR2 as SVGAGI (reference sequence). The germline V and J ends were trimmed by 6 bases and 0 bases, with 5 bases remaining between them. The CDR3 is 13 residues long. The CDR3 is CASRGSNTGELFF. CDR3 coding DNA: TGTGCCAGCAGGGGCTCGAACACCGGGGAGCTGTTTTTT.

This clonotype is classed as medium-sized. The chain joins TRBV4-1 to TRBJ1-1; weak D call: TRBD1 (5 bases). The germline CDR1 and CDR2 sequences are MGHRA and YSYEKL. Deletions cut 4 bases from V and 2 bases from J, with 8 bases between. CDR3 length: 13 amino acids. DNA for the CDR3: TGCGCCAGCAGCCTAAGGGGAAACACTGAAGCTTTCTTT. The encoded protein is CASSLRGNTEAFF.

This clonotype turned up a few times. This rearrangement joins TRBV19 to TRBJ2-5; TRBD2 matches 8 bases. The CDR3 runs to 15 residues. V lost 4 bases and J lost 2; bases outside the gene matches: 6. The germline V gene encodes CDR1 LNHDA and CDR2 SQIVND (reference sequence). In DNA, the CDR3 is TGTGCCAGTAGTACCGGGACTAGTTTTCAAGAGACCCAGTACTTC. Protein: CASSTGTSFQETQYF. The full variable domain, completed using reference TRBV19 and TRBJ2-5, is DGGITQSPKYLFRKEGQNVTLSCEQNLNHDAMYWYRQDPGQGLRLIYYSQIVNDFQKGDIAEGYSVSREKKESFPLTVTSAQKNPTAFYLCASSTGTSFQETQYFGPGTRLLVL.

This clonotype was seen ten or more times. The chain joins TRBV5-1 to TRBJ1-1; D might be TRBD1 (5 bases). The ends were cut back, 3 bases at V and 1 base at J, with 13 bases in the middle. CDR3 length equals 15 residues. Germline CDR1 SGHRS, CDR2 YFSETQ. CDR3 sequence reads: CASSSHGTANTEAFF. The DNA of the CDR3 is TGCGCCAGCAGCTCCCACGGGACGGCGAACACTGAAGCTTTCTTT.

In its sample, this clonotype was seen a few times. The rearrangement uses TRBV5-5 and TRBJ2-7; 12 positions agree with TRBD1. The J segment lost 5 bases and the V segment lost 4 bases, leaving 7 bases of the junction unmatched. The CDR3 consists of 15 residues. Looked up from germline, CDR1 is SGHKS and CDR2 is YYEKEE (reference sequence). Written as DNA, the CDR3 is TGTGCCAGCAGCCGCCGGGACAGGGGGCCCAACGAGCAGTACTTC. It translates to CASSRRDRGPNEQYF. The full variable domain, in which reference TRBV5-5 and TRBJ2-7 provide the parts outside the CDR3, is DAGVTQSPTHLIKTRGQQVTLRCSPISGHKSVSWYQQVLGQGPQFIFQYYEKEERGRGNFPDRFSARQFPNYSSELNVNALLLGDSALYLCASSRRDRGPNEQYFGPGTRLTVT.

In this sample, this clonotype turned up many times. The chain uses TRBV28 and TRBJ2-7, with 8 bases aligning to TRBD2. The V and J ends lost 6 bases and 4 bases, in that order; junction bases with no gene match: 14. From germline, CDR1 is MDHEN and CDR2 SYDVKM. The length of the CDR3 is 16 residues. The CDR3 DNA reads TGTGCCAGCAGCTCGGAAGGGACTAGTCCTAAATACGAGCAGTACTTC. This translates into CASSSEGTSPKYEQYF.